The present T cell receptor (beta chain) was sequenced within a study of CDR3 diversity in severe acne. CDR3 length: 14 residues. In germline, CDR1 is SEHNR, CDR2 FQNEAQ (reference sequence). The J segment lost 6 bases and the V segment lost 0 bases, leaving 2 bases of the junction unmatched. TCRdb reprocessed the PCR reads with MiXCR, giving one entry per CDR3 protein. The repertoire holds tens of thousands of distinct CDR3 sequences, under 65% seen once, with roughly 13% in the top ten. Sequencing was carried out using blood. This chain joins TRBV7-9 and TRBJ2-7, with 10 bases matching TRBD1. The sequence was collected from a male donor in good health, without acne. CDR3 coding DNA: TGTGCCAGCAGCTTAGCCGACAGGGGGCCCGAGCAGTACTTC. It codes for CASSLADRGPEQYF.